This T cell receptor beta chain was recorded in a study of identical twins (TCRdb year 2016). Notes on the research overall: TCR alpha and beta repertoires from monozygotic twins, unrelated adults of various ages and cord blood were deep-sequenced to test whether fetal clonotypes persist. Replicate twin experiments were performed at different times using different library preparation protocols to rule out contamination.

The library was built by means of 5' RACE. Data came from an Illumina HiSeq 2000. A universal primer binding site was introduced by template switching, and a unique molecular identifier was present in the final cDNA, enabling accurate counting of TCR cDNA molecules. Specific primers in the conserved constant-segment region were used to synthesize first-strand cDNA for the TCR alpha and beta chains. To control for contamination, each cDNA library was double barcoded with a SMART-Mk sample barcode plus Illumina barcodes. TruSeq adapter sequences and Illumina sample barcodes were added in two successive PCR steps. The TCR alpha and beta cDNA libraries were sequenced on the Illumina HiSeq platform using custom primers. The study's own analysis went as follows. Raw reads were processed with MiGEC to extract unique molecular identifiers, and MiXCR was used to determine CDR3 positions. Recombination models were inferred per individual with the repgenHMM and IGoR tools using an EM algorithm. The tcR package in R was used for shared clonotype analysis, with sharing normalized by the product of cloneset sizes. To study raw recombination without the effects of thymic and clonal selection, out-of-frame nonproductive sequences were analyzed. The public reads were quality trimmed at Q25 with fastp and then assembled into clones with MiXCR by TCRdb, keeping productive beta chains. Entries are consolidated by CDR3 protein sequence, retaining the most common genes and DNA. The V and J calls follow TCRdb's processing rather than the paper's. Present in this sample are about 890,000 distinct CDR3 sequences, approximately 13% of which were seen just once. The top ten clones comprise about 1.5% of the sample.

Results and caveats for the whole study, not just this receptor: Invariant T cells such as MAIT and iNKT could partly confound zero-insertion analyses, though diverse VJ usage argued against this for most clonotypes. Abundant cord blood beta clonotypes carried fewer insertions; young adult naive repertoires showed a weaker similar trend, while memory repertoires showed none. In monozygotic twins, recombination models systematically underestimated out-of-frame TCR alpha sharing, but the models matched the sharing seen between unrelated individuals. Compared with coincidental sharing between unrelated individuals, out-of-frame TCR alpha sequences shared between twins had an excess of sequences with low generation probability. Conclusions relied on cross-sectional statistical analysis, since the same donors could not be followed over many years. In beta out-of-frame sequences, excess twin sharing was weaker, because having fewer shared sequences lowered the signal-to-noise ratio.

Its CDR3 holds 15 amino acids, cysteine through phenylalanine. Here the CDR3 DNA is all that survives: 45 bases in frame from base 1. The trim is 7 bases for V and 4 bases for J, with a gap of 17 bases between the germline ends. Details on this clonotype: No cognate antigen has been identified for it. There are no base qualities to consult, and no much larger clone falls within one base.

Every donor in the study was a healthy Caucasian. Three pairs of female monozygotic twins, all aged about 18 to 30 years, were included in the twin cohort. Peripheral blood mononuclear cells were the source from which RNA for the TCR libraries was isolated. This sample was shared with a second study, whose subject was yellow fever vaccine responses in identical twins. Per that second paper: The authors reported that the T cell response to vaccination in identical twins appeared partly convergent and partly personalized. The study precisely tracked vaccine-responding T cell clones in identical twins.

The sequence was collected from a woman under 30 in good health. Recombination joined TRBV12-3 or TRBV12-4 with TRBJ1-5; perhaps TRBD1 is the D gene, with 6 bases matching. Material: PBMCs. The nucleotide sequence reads TGTGCCAGCACCATAATGGGGGCCAAAAATCAGCCCCAGCATTTT. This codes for CASTIMGAKNQPQHF.